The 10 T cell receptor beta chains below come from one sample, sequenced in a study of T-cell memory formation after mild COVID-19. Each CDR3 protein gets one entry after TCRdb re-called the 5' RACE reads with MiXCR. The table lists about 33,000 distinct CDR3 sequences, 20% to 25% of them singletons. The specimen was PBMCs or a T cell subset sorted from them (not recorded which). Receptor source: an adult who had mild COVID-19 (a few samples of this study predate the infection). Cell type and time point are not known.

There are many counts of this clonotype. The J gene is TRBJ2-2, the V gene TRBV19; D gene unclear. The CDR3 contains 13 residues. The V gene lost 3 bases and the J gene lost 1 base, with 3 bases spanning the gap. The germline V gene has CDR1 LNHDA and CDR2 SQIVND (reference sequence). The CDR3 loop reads CASSILNTGELFF. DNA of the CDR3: TGTGCCAGTAGTATCCTGAACACCGGGGAGCTGTTTTTT.

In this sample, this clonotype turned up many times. The CDR3: CASSGIQGNQPQHF. CDR3 DNA: TGTGCCAGCAGTGGGATCCAGGGCAATCAGCCCCAGCATTTT. The gene calls are TRBV12-3 or TRBV12-4 and TRBJ1-5; the D is unclear. This CDR3 is 14 amino acids long. V shed 5 bases and J shed 2 bases, with 10 bases lying between them.

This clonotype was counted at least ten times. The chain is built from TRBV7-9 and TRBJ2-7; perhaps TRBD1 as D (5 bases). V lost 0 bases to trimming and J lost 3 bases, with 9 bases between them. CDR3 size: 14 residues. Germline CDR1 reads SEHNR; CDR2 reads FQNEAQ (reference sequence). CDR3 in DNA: TGTGCCAGCAGCTTAGCTGTGGGGCTCTACGAGCAGTACTTC. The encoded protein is CASSLAVGLYEQYF.

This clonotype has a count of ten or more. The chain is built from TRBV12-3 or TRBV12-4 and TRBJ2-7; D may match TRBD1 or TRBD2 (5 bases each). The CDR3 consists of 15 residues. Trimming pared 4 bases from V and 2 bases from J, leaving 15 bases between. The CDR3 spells CASSYFGTLPYEQYF. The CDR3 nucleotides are TGTGCCAGCAGTTACTTCGGGACGTTACCCTACGAGCAGTACTTC.

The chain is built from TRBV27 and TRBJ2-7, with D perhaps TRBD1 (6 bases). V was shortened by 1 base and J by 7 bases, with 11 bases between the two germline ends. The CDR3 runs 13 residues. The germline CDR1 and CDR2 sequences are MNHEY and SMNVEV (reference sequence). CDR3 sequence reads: CASSLLQGREQYF. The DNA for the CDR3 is TGTGCCAGCAGTTTATTACAGGGCCGGGAGCAGTACTTC.

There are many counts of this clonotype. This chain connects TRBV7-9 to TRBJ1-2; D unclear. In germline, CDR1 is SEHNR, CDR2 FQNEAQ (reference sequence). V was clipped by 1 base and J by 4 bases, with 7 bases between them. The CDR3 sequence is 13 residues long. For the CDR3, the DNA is TGTGCCAGCAGCTTAGAGAGCAGCTATGGCTACACCTTC. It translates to CASSLESSYGYTF.

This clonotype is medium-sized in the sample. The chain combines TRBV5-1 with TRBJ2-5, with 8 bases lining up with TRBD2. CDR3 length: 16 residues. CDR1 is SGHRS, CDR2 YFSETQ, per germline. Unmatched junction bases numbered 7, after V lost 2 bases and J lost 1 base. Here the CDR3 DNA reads TGCGCCAGCAGCTTAACAGCGGGAGCCTCCCAAGAGACCCAGTACTTC. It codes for CASSLTAGASQETQYF.

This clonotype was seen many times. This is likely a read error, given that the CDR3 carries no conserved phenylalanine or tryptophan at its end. The CDR3 DNA reads as TGTGCCAGCAGCTTATCAGGGGCGGGCGTCTGGGAGACCCAGTACGTC. Protein sequence: CASSLSGAGVWETQYV. The rearrangement joins TRBV7-2 to TRBJ2-5, with TRBD1 as a possible D gene (6 bases). In germline, CDR1 is SGHTA, CDR2 FQGNSA. V was trimmed by 2 bases and J by 5 bases, leaving 18 bases between them. This CDR3 spans 16 amino acids.

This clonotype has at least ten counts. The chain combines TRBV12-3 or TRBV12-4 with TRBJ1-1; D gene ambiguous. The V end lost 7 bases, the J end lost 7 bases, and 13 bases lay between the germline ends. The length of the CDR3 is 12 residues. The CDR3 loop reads CASTDPRLEAFF. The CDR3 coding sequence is TGTGCCAGCACCGACCCCCGGCTTGAAGCTTTCTTT.

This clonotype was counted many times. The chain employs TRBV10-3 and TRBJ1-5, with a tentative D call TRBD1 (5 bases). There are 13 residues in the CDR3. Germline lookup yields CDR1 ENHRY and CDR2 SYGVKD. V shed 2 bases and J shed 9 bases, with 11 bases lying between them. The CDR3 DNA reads TGTGCCATCAGTGAGGGGACGCTCCGGCCCCAGCATTTT. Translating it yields CAISEGTLRPQHF.